The 22 T cell receptor beta chains below come from one sample, sequenced in a study of cytomegalovirus exposure and HLA in healthy donors. PCR used 60 Vbeta primers and 13 Jbeta primers. Sequencing used immunoSEQ multiplex PCR; TCRdb keeps in-frame clones, though not all of them. The sample lists about 190,000 clones; over 65% were seen once. Sequenced material: PBMCs. The receptors were gathered from a woman between 45 and 65 years old in good health and CMV-seropositive.

This rearrangement joins TRBV6-1 to TRBJ2-2; D is possibly TRBD1 (6 bases). V dropped 6 bases and J dropped 1 base, with 9 bases sitting between them. The V gene's germline CDR1 is MNHNS and CDR2 SASEGT. The CDR3 loop spans 14 amino acids. This CDR3 reads CASRQGLNTGELFF. The DNA of the CDR3 is TGTGCCAGCAGACAGGGTTTGAACACCGGGGAGCTGTTTTTT.

This clone was seen only once. CDR3 DNA sequence: TGCGCCAGCAGCCAAGAACGGACAGGGGGCGTTTCTGGAAACACCATATATTTT. This sequence encodes CASSQERTGGVSGNTIYF. The chain joins TRBV4-1 to TRBJ1-3, with 11 bases aligning to TRBD1. The CDR3 is 18 residues long. The germline gives CDR1 MGHRA, CDR2 YSYEKL. V was pared by 0 bases and J by 1 base, with 5 bases of the junction left unmatched.

J is TRBJ1-2 and V is TRBV2; the D gene is possibly TRBD1 (6 bases). V lost 7 bases and J 6 bases, leaving 18 bases between the germline ends. There are 14 residues in the CDR3. The germline V gene encodes CDR1 SNHLY and CDR2 FYNNEI. As DNA, the CDR3 is TGTGCCAGCACCGAAGGGGGGGCAGGTCATGGCTACACCTTC. Encoded protein: CASTEGGAGHGYTF.

This clone was observed a single time. The genes are TRBV27 and TRBJ1-1; the match to TRBD1 covers 7 bases. Per germline, CDR1 MNHEY and CDR2 SMNVEV (reference sequence). The CDR3 runs 14 residues. With 3 bases clipped from V and 4 bases from J, the junction kept 5 bases outside the gene matches. CDR3 region: CASSFDRESTEAFF. CDR3 DNA: TGTGCCAGCAGTTTCGACAGGGAATCCACTGAAGCTTTCTTT.

This clone was seen only once. The rearrangement uses TRBV7-9 and TRBJ1-1; D not certain. V was shortened by 4 bases and J by 7 bases, with 10 bases between the two germline ends. Germline-derived CDR1 and CDR2 are SEHNR and FQNEAQ (reference sequence). The CDR3 sequence is 12 residues long. DNA of the CDR3: TGTGCCAGCAGCTCGCCGGGGATTGAAGCTTTCTTT. It translates to CASSSPGIEAFF.

V is TRBV7-3 and J is TRBJ2-3; the match to TRBD2 covers 12 bases. Germline V CDR1 and CDR2: SGHTA, FQGTGA. The V gene end was trimmed by 5 bases and the J gene end by 3 bases; junction bases not matched to a gene: 0. This CDR3 has 14 amino acids. The CDR3 protein is CASSTSGGTDTQYF. The DNA for the CDR3 is TGTGCCAGCAGCACTAGCGGGGGGACAGATACGCAGTATTTT.

The J gene is TRBJ2-1, the V gene TRBV4-1; 9 nucleotides align to TRBD2. Losses at the gene ends were 3 bases for V and 8 bases for J; bases not matched to a gene: 8. CDR1 and CDR2 from the germline V gene are MGHRA and YSYEKL. The CDR3 covers 15 residues. CDR3 amino acids: CASSQGGLAFDEQFF. The CDR3 DNA reads as TGCGCCAGCAGCCAGGGGGGACTAGCTTTTGATGAGCAGTTCTTC.

V and J are TRBV9 and TRBJ1-1; 8 bases fit TRBD1. The CDR3 runs 14 residues. CDR1 and CDR2 from the germline V gene are SGDLS and YYNGEE. The J segment lost 1 base and the V segment lost 3 bases, leaving 2 bases of the junction unmatched. The CDR3 loop is CASSGGQGNTEAFF. In DNA form, the CDR3 reads TGTGCCAGCAGCGGCGGACAGGGGAACACTGAAGCTTTCTTT.

The gene calls are TRBV5-5 and TRBJ2-5; TRBD2 matches at 9 bases. The J call is doubtful: the DNA matches TRBJ2-7 better. The CDR3 contains 16 residues. Germline CDR1 and CDR2: SGHKS and YYEKEE (reference sequence). The CDR3 here is CASSFKGTSGPYEQYF. CDR3 in DNA: TGTGCCAGCAGCTTCAAGGGAACTAGCGGGCCCTACGAGCAGTACTTC.

This clone has only one observation. The chain carries TRBV6-1 and TRBJ2-7; the match to TRBD1 covers 8 bases. Trimming removed 5 bases from V and 3 bases from J; junction bases left unmatched: 0. CDR3 length: 12 amino acids. Germline CDR1 is MNHNS and CDR2 is SASEGT. CDR3 loop: CASSTGGYEQYF. In DNA, the CDR3 is TGTGCCAGCAGTACAGGGGGCTACGAGCAGTACTTC.

This rearrangement joins TRBV2 to TRBJ2-3; D is uncertain. Germline V lookup: CDR1 SNHLY, CDR2 FYNNEI. The V end was cut by 4 bases, the J end by 0 bases, with 2 bases between. The CDR3 is 12 amino acids. In DNA form, the CDR3 reads TGTGCCAGCAGTGCTAGCACAGATACGCAGTATTTT. Translated: CASSASTDTQYF.

V gene TRBV5-4 combines with J gene TRBJ1-6, with TRBD1 as a possible D gene (5 bases). CDR3 length: 15 residues. From germline, CDR1 is SGHNT and CDR2 YYREEE (reference sequence). V was pared by 5 bases and J by 8 bases, with 17 bases between. The CDR3 DNA is TGTGCCAGCAGACCACGCGGGGCGGGAGATTCACCCCTCCACTTT. The encoded protein is CASRPRGAGDSPLHF.

In nucleotides, the CDR3 is TGTGCCATCAGTGACAGGGGTAACCAGCCCCAGCATTTT. It yields the protein CAISDRGNQPQHF. V usage is TRBV10-3 and J usage is TRBJ1-5, with D perhaps matching TRBD1 (6 bases). V dropped 3 bases and J dropped 7 bases, with 10 bases sitting between them. The CDR3 consists of 13 residues. Germline V gene lookup returns CDR1 ENHRY and CDR2 SYGVKD.

This rearrangement joins TRBV14 to TRBJ1-1, with 10 bases identical to TRBD1. Germline CDR1 and CDR2: SGHDN and FVKESK. V gave up 0 bases and J gave up 6 bases; unmatched junction bases: 7. The CDR3 loop spans 16 amino acids. CDR3 nucleotide sequence: TGTGCCAGCAGCCAAGACTGGACAGGGGGGTTCTCTGAAGCTTTCTTT. The encoded protein is CASSQDWTGGFSEAFF.

The chain joins TRBV27 to TRBJ1-5; tentatively, D is TRBD1 (6 bases). Germline V gene data show CDR1 as MNHEY and CDR2 as SMNVEV (reference sequence). V lost 5 bases to trimming and J lost 3 bases, with 11 bases between them. The CDR3 is 14 residues long. Here the CDR3 reads CASSPRDNNQPQHF. The CDR3 bases are TGTGCCAGCAGTCCTCGGGACAACAATCAGCCCCAGCATTTT.

The chain uses TRBV18 and TRBJ1-1; possibly TRBD1 for D (6 bases). Germline loops: CDR1 KGHSH, CDR2 LQKENI. The CDR3 loop spans 15 amino acids. V lost 2 bases and J lost 7, with 17 bases in between. CDR3 loop: CASSPLSGEGGEAFF. In DNA form, the CDR3 reads TGTGCCAGCTCACCATTGTCCGGCGAAGGGGGTGAAGCTTTCTTT.

The chain is built from TRBV2 and TRBJ2-3; D is undetermined. Germline CDR1 reads SNHLY; CDR2 reads FYNNEI. V was clipped by 1 base and J by 2 bases, with 7 bases between them. This CDR3 region has 14 residues. The CDR3 sequence is CASSEEENTDTQYF. The CDR3 region has the DNA TGTGCCAGCAGTGAAGAAGAGAACACAGATACGCAGTATTTT.

The chain uses TRBV6-6 and TRBJ2-5; D ambiguous. Deletions cut 6 bases from V and 1 base from J, with 9 bases between. This CDR3 region has 13 residues. Germline CDR1 MNHNY, CDR2 SVGAGI (reference sequence). CDR3 nucleotides: TGTGCCAGCAGCCGTGCGCGCCAAGAGACCCAGTACTTC. Protein product: CASSRARQETQYF.

The chain employs TRBV28 and TRBJ1-6; D is uncertain. Trimming cost V 8 bases and J 7 bases, with 6 bases left between them. CDR3 length: 11 amino acids. CDR1 and CDR2 from the germline V gene are MDHEN and SYDVKM. The CDR3 DNA is TGTGCCAGCCGCCAGAATTCACCCCTCCACTTT. It is translated as CASRQNSPLHF.

The chain uses TRBV7-2 and TRBJ1-2; D is ambiguous. Per germline, CDR1 SGHTA and CDR2 FQGNSA. The V and J ends lost 1 base and 8 bases respectively, with 11 bases between them. The CDR3 length is 13 residues. The CDR3 reads CASSLEGVRGYTF. CDR3 bases: TGTGCCAGCAGCTTAGAAGGAGTCCGAGGCTACACCTTC.

This sequence joins TRBV9 and TRBJ1-5; D is unresolved. The V end was cut by 4 bases, the J end by 11 bases, with 16 bases between. The V gene's germline CDR1 is SGDLS and CDR2 YYNGEE. CDR3 length: 13 residues. CDR3: CASSPQLTGAQHF. The CDR3 nucleotides read TGTGCCAGCAGCCCCCAGTTAACCGGGGCCCAGCATTTT.

The rearrangement uses TRBV28 and TRBJ2-3; the D gene is possibly TRBD1 (6 bases). V was clipped by 6 bases and J by 2 bases, with 9 bases between them. Per the germline V gene, CDR1 is MDHEN and CDR2 is SYDVKM. CDR3 length: 13 residues. The CDR3 bases are TGTGCCAGCAGATCAGGGGCCACAGATACGCAGTATTTT. This translates into CASRSGATDTQYF.